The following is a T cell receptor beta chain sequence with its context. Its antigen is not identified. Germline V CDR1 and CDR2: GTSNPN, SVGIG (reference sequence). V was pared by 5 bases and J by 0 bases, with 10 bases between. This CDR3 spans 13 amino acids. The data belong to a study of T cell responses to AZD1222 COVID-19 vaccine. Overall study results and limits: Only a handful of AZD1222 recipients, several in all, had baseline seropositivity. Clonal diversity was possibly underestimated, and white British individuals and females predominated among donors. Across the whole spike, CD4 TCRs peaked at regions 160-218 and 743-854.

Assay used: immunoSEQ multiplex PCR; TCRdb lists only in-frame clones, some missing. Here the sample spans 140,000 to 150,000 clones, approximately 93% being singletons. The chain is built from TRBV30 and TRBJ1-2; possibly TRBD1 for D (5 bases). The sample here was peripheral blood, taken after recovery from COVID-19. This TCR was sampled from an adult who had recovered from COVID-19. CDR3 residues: CAWRDRTNYGYTF. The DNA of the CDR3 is TGTGCCTGGCGGGACCGAACTAACTATGGCTACACCTTC.